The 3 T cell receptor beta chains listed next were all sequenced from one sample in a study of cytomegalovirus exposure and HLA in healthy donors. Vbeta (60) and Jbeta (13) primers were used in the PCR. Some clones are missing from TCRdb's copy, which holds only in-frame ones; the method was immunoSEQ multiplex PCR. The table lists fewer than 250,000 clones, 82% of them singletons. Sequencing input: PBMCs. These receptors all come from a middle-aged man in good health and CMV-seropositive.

The CDR3 spells CASSLKGTAYHEQFF. CDR3 in DNA: TGCGCCAGCAGCTTGAAGGGGACAGCGTACCATGAGCAGTTCTTC. The chain recombines TRBV5-1 with TRBJ2-1, with 7 bases aligning to TRBD1. V gave up 1 base and J gave up 8 bases; unmatched junction bases: 9. The CDR3 has 15 amino acids. CDR1 SGHRS and CDR2 YFSETQ come from the germline V gene. The complete variable domain, with remaining parts taken from reference TRBV5-1 and TRBJ2-1, reads KAGVTQTPRYLIKTRGQQVTLSCSPISGHRSVSWYQQTPGQGLQFLFEYFSETQRNKGNFPGRFSGRQFSNSRSEMNVSTLELGDSALYLCASSLKGTAYHEQFFGPGTRLTVL.

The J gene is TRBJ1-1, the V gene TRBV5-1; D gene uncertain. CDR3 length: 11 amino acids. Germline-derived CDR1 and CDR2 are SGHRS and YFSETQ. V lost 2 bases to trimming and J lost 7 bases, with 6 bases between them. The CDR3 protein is CASSFLGEAFF. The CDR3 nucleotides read TGCGCCAGCAGCTTTCTCGGTGAAGCTTTCTTT.

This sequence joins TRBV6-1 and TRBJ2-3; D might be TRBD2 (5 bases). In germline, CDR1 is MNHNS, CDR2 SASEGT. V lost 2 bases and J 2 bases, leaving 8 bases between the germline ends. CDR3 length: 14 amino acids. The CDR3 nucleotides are TGTGCCAGCAGTGAATGGGAGTCCACAGATACGCAGTATTTT. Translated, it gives CASSEWESTDTQYF.